The next 10 T cell receptor beta chains were all read from a single sample in a study of tumor-infiltrating lymphocytes in primary liver carcinoma. cDNA specific to TCR beta was made from approximately 0.55 ug of total RNA, with a constant-region primer employed for priming. Slightly modified ARM-PCR with three nested multiplex PCR rounds yielded TCR beta libraries. The two initial PCR rounds, about 9 cycles each, used TRBV1-TRBV30 forward and C-beta reverse primers. TCRdb reprocessed the multiplex PCR reads with MiXCR, giving one entry per CDR3 protein. Of about 100,000 distinct CDR3 sequences in the sample, around 70% are singletons; the top ten hold around 30%. From around 20-30 mg of unsorted bulk tissue, DNA and RNA were co-extracted together. The sequenced sample was tumor-adjacent normal liver tissue. The source of these receptors is a man aged 40-50 years with primary liver carcinoma and hepatitis B virus infection.

With respect to this clonotype: At one boundary the junction diverges from the germline segment, which might be a read error. V is TRBV29-1 and J is TRBJ2-7; 15 nucleotides align to TRBD2. Germline values: CDR1 SQVTM, CDR2 ANQGSEA. The CDR3 contains 16 residues. CDR3 loop: CSVFGTSGRYSYVQYF. The CDR3 bases are TGCAGCGTTTTCGGGACTAGCGGGAGGTACTCCTACGTGCAGTACTTC.

As to this clonotype: It may be a read error: a sequence one base away is much more abundant. The J gene is TRBJ2-3, the V gene TRBV6-1, with no clear D. Germline V gives CDR1 MNHNS, CDR2 SASEGT. This CDR3 has 13 amino acids. V was clipped by 6 bases and J by 6 bases, with 13 bases between them. CDR3: CASRYSVHDTQYF. CDR3 nucleotide sequence: TGTGCCAGCAGATACAGTGTTCACGATACGCAGTATTTT.

This chain uses TRBV28 with TRBJ1-2; D unresolved. V lost 8 bases, J lost 6 bases, and 10 bases lay in between. There are 11 residues in the CDR3. CDR1 is MDHEN and CDR2 is SYDVKM in the germline V gene. Written as DNA, the CDR3 is TGTGCCAGCTCCAAAGAAGATGGCTACACCTTC. It is translated as CASSKEDGYTF.

Of note for this clonotype: It may be a read error: a sequence one base away is much more abundant. V and J are TRBV11-2 and TRBJ2-5; TRBD1 matches at 8 bases. This CDR3 comprises 16 residues. In germline, CDR1 is SGHAT, CDR2 FQNNGV. Written as DNA, the CDR3 is TGTGCCGGCAGCTTAGGCCTGACAGGGGACGGAGGGACCCAGTACTTC. Translated, it gives CAGSLGLTGDGGTQYF. Looking up the rest from reference TRBV11-2 and TRBJ2-5 gives the full variable domain: EAGVAQSPRYKIIEKRQSVAFWCNPISGHATLYWYQQILGQGPKLLIQFQNNGVVDDSQLPKDRFSAERLKGVDSTLKIQPAKLEDSAVYLCAGSLGLTGDGGTQYFGPGTRLLVL.

To note about this clonotype: The missing conserved phenylalanine or tryptophan at the end of this CDR3 makes a read error likely. It is unclear where the CDR3 begins or ends on the DNA, so no DNA is shown, and the CDR3 is as TCRdb lists it. The chain combines TRBV12-3 or TRBV12-4 with TRBJ2-6. With termini counted, the CDR3 has 13 amino acids. The CDR3 protein is CASNRAGANVLTS.

The V and J genes are TRBV28 and TRBJ2-7; D possibly uses TRBD1 or TRBD2 (5 bases each). Deletions cut 7 bases from V and 8 bases from J, with 15 bases between. The CDR3 runs to 12 residues. CDR1 and CDR2 from the germline V gene are MDHEN and SYDVKM. The CDR3 region is CASTFGARKQYF. CDR3 DNA: TGTGCCAGCACCTTCGGGGCTCGTAAGCAGTACTTC.

This clonotype was detected only a few times. The rearrangement uses TRBV11-1 and TRBJ2-5; D perhaps matches TRBD2 (5 bases). Germline V gives CDR1 SGHAT, CDR2 FQDESV (reference sequence). The V end lost 5 bases, the J end lost 2 bases, and 27 bases lay between the germline ends. The length of the CDR3 is 19 residues. This chain's CDR3 is CASSPPPEVRKGLQETQYF. The CDR3 DNA reads as TGTGCCAGCAGCCCGCCCCCGGAGGTCAGGAAGGGCCTACAAGAGACCCAGTACTTC.

Comments on this clonotype: A single base separates this from a much larger clone, so it may be a read error. The chain has TRBV30 and TRBJ1-1; D is undetermined. In germline, CDR1 is GTSNPN, CDR2 SVGIG (reference sequence). V shed 4 bases and J shed 1 base, with 10 bases lying between them. The CDR3 length is 13 residues. The CDR3 bases are TGTGCCTGGATGGGAGAAGCGAACACTGAAGCTTTCTTT. Residues: CAWMGEANTEAFF.

The chain uses TRBV5-4 and TRBJ2-7; the D gene is possibly TRBD1 (6 bases). Germline values: CDR1 SGHNT, CDR2 YYREEE (reference sequence). The V gene lost 5 bases and the J gene lost 0 bases, with 12 bases spanning the gap. The CDR3 contains 14 residues. The CDR3 sequence: CASSTTGSSYEQYF. The CDR3 DNA reads TGTGCCAGCAGTACAACAGGGTCCTCCTACGAGCAGTACTTC.

This clonotype was seen ten or more times. The chain joins TRBV4-1 to TRBJ1-5; no reliable D call. From germline, CDR1 is MGHRA and CDR2 YSYEKL. This CDR3 comprises 15 residues. Trimming pared 4 bases from V and 5 bases from J, leaving 15 bases between. The chain's CDR3 is CASSLTDGIDQPQHF. In DNA, the CDR3 is TGCGCCAGCAGCCTTACGGACGGGATCGATCAGCCCCAGCATTTT.